The TCR beta chain described here comes from a study of blood T cell repertoires in COVID-19. Germline loops: CDR1 GTSNPN, CDR2 SVGIG (reference sequence). Trimming cost V 7 bases and J 1 base; bases outside gene matches: 3. The CDR3 has 12 amino acids. Original analysis: Estimation of nucleated cell counts was performed using reference gene primer amplification. Method: immunoSEQ multiplex PCR; TCRdb's copy keeps in-frame clones and lacks some. V, J and clone size are those of that table, while D and trimming were read from the DNA. The sample lists fewer than 100,000 clones, 80% to 90% occurring once. In its sample, this clone was seen once.

The clonotype comes from a woman aged 45 to 65 with acute or convalescent COVID-19. The chain is built from TRBV30 and TRBJ1-1; 7 nucleotides line up with TRBD1. Sequenced material: peripheral blood. The CDR3 spells CAYRQGNTEAFF. Written as DNA, the CDR3 is TGTGCCTACAGACAGGGGAACACTGAAGCTTTCTTT. The variable domain in full, with the rest retrieved from reference TRBV30 and TRBJ1-1, is SQTIHQWPATLVQPVGSPLSLECTVEGTSNPNLYWYRQAAGRGLQLLFYSVGIGQISSEVPQNLSASRPQDRQFILSSKKLLLSDSGFYLCAYRQGNTEAFFGQGTRLTVV.